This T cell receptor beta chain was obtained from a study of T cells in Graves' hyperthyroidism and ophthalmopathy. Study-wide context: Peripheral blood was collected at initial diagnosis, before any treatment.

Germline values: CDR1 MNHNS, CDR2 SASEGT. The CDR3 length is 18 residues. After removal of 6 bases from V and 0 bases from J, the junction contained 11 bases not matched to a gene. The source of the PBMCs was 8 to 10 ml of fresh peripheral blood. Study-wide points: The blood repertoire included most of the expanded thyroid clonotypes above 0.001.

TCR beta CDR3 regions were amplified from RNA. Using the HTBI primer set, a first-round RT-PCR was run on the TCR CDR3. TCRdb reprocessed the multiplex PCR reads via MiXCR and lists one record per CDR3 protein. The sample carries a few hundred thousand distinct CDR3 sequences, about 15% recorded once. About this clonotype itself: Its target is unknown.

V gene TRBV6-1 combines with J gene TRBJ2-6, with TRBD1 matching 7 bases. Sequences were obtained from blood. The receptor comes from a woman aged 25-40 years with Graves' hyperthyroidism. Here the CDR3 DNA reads TGTGCCAGCAGCAAACAGGGGTTCGTGGCCTCTGGGGCCAACGTCCTGACTTTC. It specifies CASSKQGFVASGANVLTF.